This is a list of T cell receptor beta chains from one sample in a study of chemoradiotherapy in HPV16-positive cancers. Assay: immunoSEQ multiplex PCR; the TCRdb copy retains only in-frame clones and omits some. The sample consists of under 6,500 clones, 83% of them appearing once. The material was tumor tissue, obtained from a patient who underwent chemoradiotherapy. These receptors were obtained from a human donor with HPV-associated anogenital cancer. Each CDR3 is given with its conserved first and last residue. Each record gives: clone size, V gene, D gene, J gene, CDR3 protein, CDR3 DNA. D genes are given only for firm matches. Not every row has a clone size; where given, it reads once, few, many or a size class.

abundance: NA
v_gene: TRBV29-1
d_gene: NA
j_gene: TRBJ1-1
CDR3aa: CSVSLGGKGTEAFF
CDR3nt: TGCAGCGTCTCCCTAGGGGGAAAAGGTACTGAAGCTTTCTTT

abundance: NA
v_gene: TRBV11-2
d_gene: TRBD1
j_gene: TRBJ2-7
CDR3aa: CASSSGTDYEQYF
CDR3nt: TGTGCCAGCAGCTCCGGGACAGACTACGAGCAGTACTTC

abundance: NA
v_gene: TRBV9
d_gene: NA
j_gene: TRBJ2-6
CDR3aa: CASSVGSGANVLTF
CDR3nt: TGTGCCAGCAGCGTAGGCTCTGGGGCCAACGTCCTGACTTTC

abundance: once
v_gene: TRBV29-1
d_gene: TRBD1
j_gene: TRBJ1-4
CDR3aa: CSVDWDSGNEKLFF
CDR3nt: TGCAGCGTTGACTGGGACAGCGGGAATGAAAAACTGTTTTTT

abundance: NA
v_gene: TRBV7-9
d_gene: NA
j_gene: TRBJ1-4
CDR3aa: CASSLGRAGANEKLFF
CDR3nt: TGTGCCAGCAGCTTGGGGCGGGCAGGGGCTAATGAAAAACTGTTTTTT

abundance: NA
v_gene: TRBV7-9
d_gene: NA
j_gene: TRBJ1-3
CDR3aa: CASSHDISPSSGNTIYF
CDR3nt: TGTGCCAGCAGCCACGACATAAGCCCAAGCTCTGGAAACACCATATATTTT

abundance: NA
v_gene: TRBV2
d_gene: TRBD1
j_gene: TRBJ1-2
CDR3aa: CASSGDRGDGYTF
CDR3nt: TGTGCCAGCAGTGGAGACAGGGGAGACGGCTACACCTTC

abundance: NA
v_gene: TRBV6-5
d_gene: NA
j_gene: TRBJ2-3
CDR3aa: CASSYQETDTQYF
CDR3nt: TGTGCCAGCAGTTACCAGGAGACAGATACGCAGTATTTT

abundance: NA
v_gene: TRBV5-1
d_gene: TRBD2
j_gene: TRBJ2-4
CDR3aa: CASSLRTSGTYQNIQYF
CDR3nt: TGCGCCAGCAGCTTGAGGACTAGCGGGACATATCAGAACATTCAGTACTTC

abundance: NA
v_gene: TRBV5-5
d_gene: TRBD2
j_gene: TRBJ2-5
CDR3aa: CASSPGGAGGETQYF
CDR3nt: TGTGCCAGCAGCCCGGGGGGAGCGGGAGGAGAGACCCAGTACTTC

abundance: NA
v_gene: TRBV7-9
d_gene: TRBD1
j_gene: TRBJ2-1
CDR3aa: CASSQNDRVRIF
CDR3nt: TGTGCCAGCAGCCAAAACGACAGGGTACGAATCTTC

abundance: NA
v_gene: TRBV6-7
d_gene: NA
j_gene: TRBJ1-5
CDR3aa: CASSYSPETVNQPQHF
CDR3nt: TGTGCCAGCAGTTACTCCCCCGAGACAGTCAATCAGCCCCAGCATTTT

abundance: NA
v_gene: TRBV9
d_gene: TRBD2
j_gene: TRBJ2-1
CDR3aa: CASSVAGGSSYNEQFF
CDR3nt: TGTGCCAGCAGCGTAGCGGGGGGAAGCTCCTACAATGAGCAGTTCTTC

abundance: NA
v_gene: TRBV10-3
d_gene: NA
j_gene: TRBJ1-1
CDR3aa: CAISDLDLSNTEAFF
CDR3nt: TGTGCCATCAGTGATTTGGATTTATCAAACACTGAAGCTTTCTTT

abundance: NA
v_gene: TRBV7-2
d_gene: NA
j_gene: TRBJ1-1
CDR3aa: CASSLVAGETEAFF
CDR3nt: TGTGCCAGCAGCTTAGTAGCGGGGGAGACTGAAGCTTTCTTT

abundance: few
v_gene: TRBV27
d_gene: TRBD1
j_gene: TRBJ1-1
CDR3aa: CASSIRTGFNTEAFF
CDR3nt: TGTGCCAGCAGCATCCGGACAGGGTTTAACACTGAAGCTTTCTTT

abundance: NA
v_gene: TRBV5-4
d_gene: TRBD2
j_gene: TRBJ2-5
CDR3aa: CASSPQGGTSGGETQYF
CDR3nt: TGTGCCAGCAGCCCTCAAGGGGGGACTAGCGGGGGTGAGACCCAGTACTTC

abundance: NA
v_gene: TRBV27
d_gene: NA
j_gene: TRBJ1-2
CDR3aa: CASSRYGGPGGYTF
CDR3nt: TGTGCCAGCAGCCGATATGGGGGGCCTGGTGGCTACACCTTC

abundance: few
v_gene: TRBV28
d_gene: TRBD1
j_gene: TRBJ1-1
CDR3aa: CASSIPTGGRAEAFF
CDR3nt: TGTGCCAGCAGTATCCCGACAGGGGGACGCGCTGAAGCTTTCTTT

abundance: once
v_gene: TRBV27
d_gene: TRBD2
j_gene: TRBJ2-1
CDR3aa: CASSYPGLAGNEQFF
CDR3nt: TGTGCCAGCAGCTACCCGGGACTAGCGGGCAATGAGCAGTTCTTC

abundance: NA
v_gene: TRBV5-4
d_gene: TRBD1
j_gene: TRBJ2-2
CDR3aa: CASSWGTGADTGELFF
CDR3nt: TGTGCCAGCAGCTGGGGGACAGGGGCGGACACCGGGGAGCTGTTTTTT

abundance: once
v_gene: TRBV28
d_gene: NA
j_gene: TRBJ1-2
CDR3aa: CASSVGLSLGYTF
CDR3nt: TGTGCCAGTTCGGTGGGACTATCTCTAGGCTACACCTTC

abundance: NA
v_gene: TRBV27
d_gene: NA
j_gene: TRBJ2-2
CDR3aa: CASSLEGEGTGELFF
CDR3nt: TGTGCCAGCAGTTTAGAGGGGGAAGGGACCGGGGAGCTGTTTTTT

abundance: NA
v_gene: TRBV14
d_gene: NA
j_gene: TRBJ1-1
CDR3aa: CASSPSANTEAFF
CDR3nt: TGTGCCAGCAGCCCGTCAGCAAACACTGAAGCTTTCTTT

abundance: NA
v_gene: TRBV9
d_gene: NA
j_gene: TRBJ2-3
CDR3aa: CASSVESRVGDTQYF
CDR3nt: TGTGCCAGCAGCGTAGAGTCTAGGGTTGGGGATACGCAGTATTTT

abundance: NA
v_gene: TRBV23-1
d_gene: TRBD1
j_gene: TRBJ2-3
CDR3aa: CASSQSPDRGCPDTQYF
CDR3nt: TGCGCCAGCAGTCAATCGCCAGACAGGGGTTGCCCAGATACGCAGTATTTT

abundance: NA
v_gene: TRBV6-1
d_gene: NA
j_gene: TRBJ2-2
CDR3aa: CASSEVGERAGELFF
CDR3nt: TGTGCCAGCAGTGAAGTAGGGGAAAGGGCCGGGGAGCTGTTTTTT

abundance: NA
v_gene: TRBV5-1
d_gene: TRBD1
j_gene: TRBJ1-6
CDR3aa: CASSSSGTGNSPLHF
CDR3nt: TGCGCCAGCAGCTCATCCGGGACAGGGAATTCACCCCTCCACTTT

abundance: NA
v_gene: TRBV6-4
d_gene: TRBD2
j_gene: TRBJ2-1
CDR3aa: CASSFSGGANNEQFF
CDR3nt: TGTGCCAGCAGTTTCAGCGGGGGGGCGAACAATGAGCAGTTCTTC

abundance: NA
v_gene: TRBV6-1
d_gene: TRBD1
j_gene: TRBJ2-7
CDR3aa: CASSETWTGGSYEQYF
CDR3nt: TGTGCCAGCAGTGAAACTTGGACAGGGGGCTCCTACGAGCAGTACTTC

abundance: NA
v_gene: TRBV5-5
d_gene: TRBD1
j_gene: TRBJ1-2
CDR3aa: CASNRGPRYGYTF
CDR3nt: TGTGCCAGCAACAGGGGGCCAAGGTATGGCTACACCTTC

abundance: NA
v_gene: TRBV5-1
d_gene: NA
j_gene: TRBJ2-3
CDR3aa: CASSLGVSVTDTQYF
CDR3nt: TGCGCCAGCAGCTTGGGAGTTTCGGTAACAGATACGCAGTATTTT

abundance: NA
v_gene: TRBV27
d_gene: NA
j_gene: TRBJ2-7
CDR3aa: CASSLSSGAPKRHF
CDR3nt: TGTGCCAGCAGTTTATCTTCGGGGGCTCCTAAAAGGCACTTC

abundance: NA
v_gene: TRBV7-6
d_gene: NA
j_gene: TRBJ1-6
CDR3aa: CASSLWDNNSPLHF
CDR3nt: TGTGCCAGCAGCTTATGGGACAATAATTCACCCCTCCACTTT

abundance: NA
v_gene: TRBV11-3
d_gene: TRBD1
j_gene: TRBJ1-1
CDR3aa: CASSLGSGTGRAEAFF
CDR3nt: TGTGCCAGCAGCTTAGGCTCCGGGACAGGGCGAGCTGAAGCTTTCTTT

abundance: NA
v_gene: TRBV9
d_gene: NA
j_gene: TRBJ2-1
CDR3aa: CASSVEAGLAYNEQFF
CDR3nt: TGTGCCAGCAGCGTAGAGGCTGGACTTGCCTACAATGAGCAGTTCTTC

abundance: few
v_gene: TRBV25-1
d_gene: NA
j_gene: TRBJ2-2
CDR3aa: CASSALGRTNTGELFF
CDR3nt: TGTGCCAGCAGCGCCTTGGGACGGACGAACACCGGGGAGCTGTTTTTT

abundance: NA
v_gene: TRBV7-3
d_gene: NA
j_gene: TRBJ2-3
CDR3aa: CASSRGSGNTQYF
CDR3nt: TGTGCCAGCAGCCGAGGGTCTGGGAATACGCAGTATTTT

abundance: NA
v_gene: TRBV5-1
d_gene: NA
j_gene: TRBJ2-3
CDR3aa: CASSLVPSGTDTQYF
CDR3nt: TGCGCCAGCAGCTTGGTGCCTAGCGGCACAGATACGCAGTATTTT

abundance: large
v_gene: TRBV5-1
d_gene: NA
j_gene: TRBJ1-1
CDR3aa: CASSPVGEAAEAFF
CDR3nt: TGCGCCAGCAGCCCAGTGGGGGAGGCCGCTGAAGCTTTCTTT

abundance: NA
v_gene: TRBV18
d_gene: NA
j_gene: TRBJ1-3
CDR3aa: CASSPGTGQTSGNTIYF
CDR3nt: TGTGCCAGCTCACCGGGGACGGGGCAGACCTCTGGAAACACCATATATTTT

abundance: NA
v_gene: TRBV4-1
d_gene: NA
j_gene: TRBJ2-7
CDR3aa: CASSQDQSSLSLNYEQYF
CDR3nt: TGCGCCAGCAGCCAAGATCAATCTTCGCTGTCCTTGAACTACGAGCAGTACTTC

abundance: NA
v_gene: TRBV6-5
d_gene: NA
j_gene: TRBJ1-4
CDR3aa: CASSLDATNEKLFF
CDR3nt: TGTGCCAGCAGTCTGGATGCAACTAATGAAAAACTGTTTTTT

abundance: NA
v_gene: TRBV28
d_gene: NA
j_gene: TRBJ1-2
CDR3aa: CASSLITAPFYGYTF
CDR3nt: TGTGCCAGCAGTTTGATCACAGCCCCTTTCTATGGCTACACCTTC

abundance: NA
v_gene: TRBV27
d_gene: NA
j_gene: TRBJ2-7
CDR3aa: CASRGVSYEQYF
CDR3nt: TGTGCCAGCAGGGGGGTCTCCTACGAGCAGTACTTC

abundance: NA
v_gene: TRBV5-1
d_gene: NA
j_gene: TRBJ1-1
CDR3aa: CASSLRETNTEAFF
CDR3nt: TGCGCCAGCAGCTTGAGGGAAACGAACACTGAAGCTTTCTTT

abundance: NA
v_gene: TRBV5-1
d_gene: NA
j_gene: TRBJ2-7
CDR3aa: CASSLGGENYEQYF
CDR3nt: TGCGCCAGCAGCTTGGGCGGGGAGAACTACGAGCAGTACTTC

abundance: NA
v_gene: TRBV5-1
d_gene: NA
j_gene: TRBJ1-1
CDR3aa: CASSVGDLWTEAFF
CDR3nt: TGCGCCAGCAGCGTTGGGGATCTGTGGACTGAAGCTTTCTTT

abundance: NA
v_gene: TRBV30
d_gene: NA
j_gene: TRBJ2-7
CDR3aa: CAWRRELGSYEQYF
CDR3nt: TGTGCCTGGAGACGTGAGCTGGGAAGCTACGAGCAGTACTTC

abundance: NA
v_gene: TRBV10-2
d_gene: TRBD1
j_gene: TRBJ1-5
CDR3aa: CASSLGQAQPQHF
CDR3nt: TGCGCCAGCAGTTTGGGACAGGCACAGCCCCAGCATTTT

abundance: NA
v_gene: TRBV5-4
d_gene: NA
j_gene: TRBJ1-2
CDR3aa: CASRPSQGSYGYTF
CDR3nt: TGTGCCAGCAGGCCATCACAGGGATCCTATGGCTACACCTTC

abundance: NA
v_gene: TRBV5-4
d_gene: NA
j_gene: TRBJ1-2
CDR3aa: CASSLSGTRYGYTF
CDR3nt: TGTGCCAGCAGCCTTTCCGGGACCCGATATGGCTACACCTTC

abundance: few
v_gene: TRBV11-3
d_gene: NA
j_gene: TRBJ2-3
CDR3aa: CASSDWANTQYF
CDR3nt: TGTGCCAGCAGCGACTGGGCGAATACGCAGTATTTT

abundance: NA
v_gene: TRBV5-1
d_gene: NA
j_gene: TRBJ2-1
CDR3aa: CASSTDWSNEQFF
CDR3nt: TGCGCCAGCAGCACAGATTGGAGCAATGAGCAGTTCTTC

abundance: NA
v_gene: TRBV5-4
d_gene: NA
j_gene: TRBJ2-1
CDR3aa: CASSLRARSSYNEQFF
CDR3nt: TGTGCCAGCAGCCTCCGAGCAAGGAGCTCCTACAATGAGCAGTTCTTC

abundance: few
v_gene: TRBV28
d_gene: NA
j_gene: TRBJ2-3
CDR3aa: CASSRLGTGSSTDTQYF
CDR3nt: TGTGCCAGCAGTCGCCTAGGGACTGGGTCCAGCACAGATACGCAGTATTTT

abundance: NA
v_gene: TRBV11-2
d_gene: TRBD1
j_gene: TRBJ2-5
CDR3aa: CASSYGGTGGLQETQYF
CDR3nt: TGTGCCAGCAGCTATGGTGGGACAGGGGGACTCCAAGAGACCCAGTACTTC

abundance: NA
v_gene: TRBV7-8
d_gene: NA
j_gene: TRBJ2-5
CDR3aa: CASSPRPGLRETQYF
CDR3nt: TGTGCCAGCAGCCCCCGTCCAGGGCTTAGGGAGACCCAGTACTTC

abundance: NA
v_gene: TRBV5-6
d_gene: TRBD2
j_gene: TRBJ2-1
CDR3aa: CASSTSGSLSYNEQFF
CDR3nt: TGTGCCAGCAGCACTAGCGGGTCCCTCTCCTACAATGAGCAGTTCTTC